Listed below are T cell receptor beta chains from one sample, sequenced in a study of blood T cell repertoires in COVID-19. Only in-frame clones appear in the TCRdb table, and some are missing; sequencing was by immunoSEQ multiplex PCR. The sample includes approximately 220,000 clones, around four fifths of them seen just once. What was sequenced was PBMCs or T cells enriched from blood (not recorded which). These receptors were obtained from a woman aged 45-59 years who had been exposed to COVID-19. Each CDR3 is given with its conserved first and last residue. A D gene is named only where the DNA matches it firmly.

D	V	J	CDR3
-	TRBV19	TRBJ1-5	CASSSAGSLIYQPQHF
TRBD1	TRBV27	TRBJ2-7	CASAQLGDSPLMWQYF
-	TRBV5-6	TRBJ1-2	CASSLSAREGGYTF
-	TRBV4-2	TRBJ1-1	CASSQDLRGGNTEAFF
-	TRBV27	TRBJ1-4	CASSRGQFNEKLFF
-	TRBV5-1	TRBJ2-7	CASSFQGYSYEQYF
-	TRBV5-4	TRBJ1-3	CASSLAGFRNTIYF
-	TRBV24-1	TRBJ1-2	CATSDEGGYTF
TRBD1	TRBV29-1	TRBJ1-1	CSVHRGNTEAFF
TRBD1	TRBV4-2	TRBJ1-1	CASSQGQGAMNTEAFF
-	TRBV4-3	TRBJ1-4	CASSQQGGEKLFF
-	TRBV5-6	TRBJ1-1	CASSPLGANTEAFF
TRBD2	TRBV11-2	TRBJ2-1	CASSPKFGLAGGNEQFF
-	TRBV6-5	TRBJ2-6	CASRRDGPGANVLTF
TRBD1	TRBV6-5	TRBJ1-2	CASSPQGNSNYGYTF
TRBD1	TRBV6-5	TRBJ1-1	CASSLTGGTEAFF
-	TRBV10-1	TRBJ2-7	CASRELSGGPRRSEQYF
-	TRBV12-3/TRBV12-4	TRBJ1-3	CASRQGGNTIYF
-	TRBV18	TRBJ2-5	CASSSPTGVQETQYF